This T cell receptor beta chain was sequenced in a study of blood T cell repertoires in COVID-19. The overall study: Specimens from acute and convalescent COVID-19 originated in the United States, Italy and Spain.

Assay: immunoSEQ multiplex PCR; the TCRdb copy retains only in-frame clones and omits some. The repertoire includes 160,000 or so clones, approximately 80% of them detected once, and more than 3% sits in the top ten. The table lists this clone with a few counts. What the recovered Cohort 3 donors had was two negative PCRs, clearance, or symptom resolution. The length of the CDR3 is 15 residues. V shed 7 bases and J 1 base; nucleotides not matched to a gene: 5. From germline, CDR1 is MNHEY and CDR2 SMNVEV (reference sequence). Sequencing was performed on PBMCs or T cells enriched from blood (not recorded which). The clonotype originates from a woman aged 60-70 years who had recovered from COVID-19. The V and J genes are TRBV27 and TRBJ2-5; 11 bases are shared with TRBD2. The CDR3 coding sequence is TGTGCCAGCAAACTCCTAGCGGGGGGCCAAGAGACCCAGTACTTC. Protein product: CASKLLAGGQETQYF.